A single sample is the source of the 3 T cell receptor beta chains below, sequenced in a study of control samples from healthy donors and cancer patients. TCRdb keeps only in-frame clones here, not all; method: immunoSEQ multiplex PCR. This repertoire shows approximately 82,000 clones, around 87% found once; its top ten account for 15% to 25%. Sequenced sample: blood. The source is a man over 45 in good health.

The rearrangement uses TRBV18 and TRBJ1-6, with 7 bases fitting TRBD1. Germline V gene data show CDR1 as KGHSH and CDR2 as LQKENI. The ends lost 6 bases at V and 7 bases at J; junction bases unmatched: 12. The CDR3 consists of 16 residues. The CDR3 reads CASSANPGQKNSPLHF. In DNA form, the CDR3 reads TGTGCCAGCTCCGCTAATCCGGGACAGAAAAATTCACCCCTCCACTTT.

The rearrangement joins TRBV30 to TRBJ1-6; 8 bases agree with TRBD1. The CDR3 extends over 16 amino acids. J was trimmed by 1 base and V by 6 bases; bases with no gene match: 8. Germline values: CDR1 GTSNPN, CDR2 SVGIG (reference sequence). The CDR3 here is CACTTGEDSYNSPLHF. The CDR3 DNA reads as TGTGCCTGTACGACAGGGGAGGATTCCTATAATTCACCCCTCCACTTT.

This chain uses TRBV27 with TRBJ2-7, with a tentative D call TRBD2 (5 bases). The V gene lost 5 bases and the J gene lost 3 bases, with 17 bases spanning the gap. The germline V gene encodes CDR1 MNHEY and CDR2 SMNVEV (reference sequence). The CDR3 totals 15 residues. For the CDR3, the DNA is TGTGCCAGCAGTCCTAGAGCTGGAGGAGGCTACGAGCAGTACTTC. Amino acids: CASSPRAGGGYEQYF.